The next 28 T cell receptor beta chains were all read from a single sample in a study of persistence of HIV-infected CD4 T cells. What these receptors recognize is not known. Sequencing used immunoSEQ version 4 in survey mode. Some clones are missing from TCRdb's copy, which holds only in-frame ones; the method was immunoSEQ multiplex PCR. This table has about 43,000 clones, roughly 90% appearing once. Cells were stimulated nonspecifically with anti-CD3/anti-CD28 magnetic beads. Responding CD4+ T cells were sorted by upregulation of both CD40 ligand and CD69. The starting material was CD4+ T cells sorted from PBMCs after approximately 19-hour stimulation, obtained from a patient who received antiretroviral therapy. These receptors were collected from an adult man with HIV who was CMV-seropositive.

The chain has TRBV5-4 and TRBJ1-1, with D maybe TRBD1 (6 bases). CDR1 and CDR2 from the germline V gene are SGHNT and YYREEE (reference sequence). The V gene lost 0 bases and the J gene lost 2 bases, with 11 bases spanning the gap. The CDR3 covers 15 residues. CDR3 sequence reads: CASSLGDTGNTEAFF. For the CDR3, the DNA is TGTGCCAGCAGCTTGGGGGACACAGGCAACACTGAAGCTTTCTTT.

The chain uses TRBV21-1 and TRBJ2-7; the DNA was not compared with TRBD2, the D call given in the table. TRBV21-1 is designated a pseudogene. CDR3 length: 14 amino acids. The CDR3 region has the DNA TGTGCCAGCAGCTCCCCGGTTGCGATCTACGAGCAGTACTTC. It yields the protein CASSSPVAIYEQYF.

The chain joins TRBV2 to TRBJ2-6; D is unclear. Per germline, CDR1 SNHLY and CDR2 FYNNEI. V was pared by 5 bases and J by 0 bases, with 17 bases between. The CDR3 loop spans 18 amino acids. The CDR3 DNA reads as TGTGCCAGCAGTAGGACGGGTCCTCCTTACTCTGGGGCCAACGTCCTGACTTTC. Residues: CASSRTGPPYSGANVLTF.

The chain uses TRBV10-3 and TRBJ1-2; D is unclear. V was shortened by 3 bases and J by 4 bases, with 12 bases between the two germline ends. This CDR3 spans 14 amino acids. CDR1 ENHRY and CDR2 SYGVKD come from the germline V gene. The CDR3 spells CAISDAGRGYGYTF. DNA for the CDR3: TGTGCCATCAGTGACGCAGGCCGGGGCTATGGCTACACCTTC.

The chain combines TRBV10-3 with TRBJ2-2, with D unresolved. There are 12 residues in the CDR3. From germline, CDR1 is ENHRY and CDR2 SYGVKD. Trimming took off 8 bases at V and 0 bases at J, with 4 bases between the two ends. CDR3 DNA sequence: TGTGCCATCGGAACGAACACCGGGGAGCTGTTTTTT. Its protein product is CAIGTNTGELFF.

The CDR3 is CASSRGGKNTEAFF. CDR3 nucleotide sequence: TGTGCCAGCAGCAGGGGCGGGAAGAACACTGAAGCTTTCTTT. V gene TRBV5-4 combines with J gene TRBJ1-1; maybe TRBD1 (5 bases). The CDR3 runs to 14 residues. Germline V gene sequence: CDR1 SGHNT, CDR2 YYREEE (reference sequence). Trimming left V 4 bases short and J 1 base short, with 11 bases between.

The chain is built from TRBV12-3 or TRBV12-4 and TRBJ1-6, with D possibly TRBD1 on 6 matching bases. Trimming stripped 11 bases from V and 7 bases from J, with 12 bases between. There are 12 residues in the CDR3. DNA for the CDR3: TGTGCCTATACTACAGGGAATTCACCCCTCCACTTT. Amino acid sequence: CAYTTGNSPLHF.

The J gene is TRBJ1-5, the V gene TRBV19, with D possibly matching TRBD1 (5 bases). Germline V gives CDR1 LNHDA, CDR2 SQIVND (reference sequence). V lost 2 bases, J lost 4 bases, and 12 bases lay in between. This CDR3 comprises 15 residues. DNA for the CDR3: TGTGCCAGTAGTATACGTTCCGGGGGGAATCAGCCCCAGCATTTT. Translating gives CASSIRSGGNQPQHF.

The CDR3 spells CAISRLAGGRDTQYF. In DNA form, the CDR3 reads TGTGCCATCAGCCGACTAGCGGGGGGCAGGGATACGCAGTATTTT. This chain links TRBV10-3 with TRBJ2-3, with 13 bases that match TRBD2. This CDR3 contains 15 residues. V lost 6 bases, J lost 6 bases, and 6 bases stayed unmatched. CDR1 is ENHRY, CDR2 SYGVKD, per germline.

The chain uses TRBV28 and TRBJ2-1; TRBD1 matches at 9 bases. V lost 4 bases, J lost 8 bases, and 9 bases stayed unmatched. This CDR3 region has 15 residues. CDR1 MDHEN and CDR2 SYDVKM come from the germline V gene. CDR3 protein: CASSSSGTGSYEQFF. The CDR3 DNA follows: TGTGCCAGCAGTTCCTCCGGGACAGGGAGCTATGAGCAGTTCTTC.

The chain links TRBV2 to TRBJ2-7, with TRBD2 matching over 9 bases. Trimming took 3 bases from V and 1 from J; bases not matched to a gene: 10. CDR3 length: 17 residues. The germline gives CDR1 SNHLY, CDR2 FYNNEI. The DNA of the CDR3 is TGTGCCAGCAGTGACCCAGTAGCGGGGGTGGGATCCTACGAGCAGTACTTC. Residues: CASSDPVAGVGSYEQYF.

This clone was picked up a small number of times. V usage is TRBV15 and J usage is TRBJ1-5; 7 bases are a match to TRBD1. This CDR3 has 15 residues. The germline V gene has CDR1 LNHNV and CDR2 YYDKDF (reference sequence). The junction had 6 bases not matched to a gene; V was cut back by 5 bases and J by 2 bases. CDR3 protein: CATSWGQIGNQPQHF. The CDR3 DNA sequence: TGTGCCACCAGCTGGGGACAGATAGGCAATCAGCCCCAGCATTTT. Based on the CDR3 plus reference TRBV15 and TRBJ1-5, the full variable domain is DAMVIQNPRYQVTQFGKPVTLSCSQTLNHNVMYWYQQKSSQAPKLLFHYYDKDFNNEADTPDNFQSRRPNTSFCFLDIRSPGLGDTAMYLCATSWGQIGNQPQHFGDGTRLSIL.

The chain employs TRBV2 and TRBJ2-2; 8 bases fit TRBD1. V dropped 10 bases and J dropped 1; count of bases not matched to a gene: 8. Germline CDR1 and CDR2: SNHLY and FYNNEI. The CDR3 spans 15 residues. CDR3 in amino acids: CATSQGTGNTGELFF. As DNA, the CDR3 is TGTGCCACTTCACAGGGGACAGGGAACACCGGGGAGCTGTTTTTT. Drawing the rest from reference TRBV2 and TRBJ2-2, the complete variable domain is EPEVTQTPSHQVTQMGQEVILRCVPISNHLYFYWYRQILGQKVEFLVSFYNNEISEKSEIFDDQFSVERPDGSNFTLKIRSTKLEDSAMYFCATSQGTGNTGELFFGEGSRLTVL.

The chain is built from TRBV6-5 and TRBJ1-2, with a possible D match to TRBD1 (5 bases). CDR1 and CDR2 (germline): MNHEY, SVGAGI. Trimming shortened V by 7 bases and J by 5 bases, and 11 bases separated the two germline ends. CDR3 length: 12 amino acids. The CDR3 DNA reads as TGTGCCAGCAATTCGGGACTTTATGGCTACACCTTC. It is translated as CASNSGLYGYTF.

Only a few counts were recorded for this clone. V gene TRBV6-5 combines with J gene TRBJ1-6, with TRBD1 matching 7 bases. Germline-derived CDR1 and CDR2 are MNHEY and SVGAGI. CDR3 length equals 14 residues. V was clipped by 6 bases and J by 7 bases; unmatched bases: 6. The CDR3 DNA reads TGTGCCAGCAGGACCTTGACAGGGAATTCACCCCTCCACTTT. Its translation is CASRTLTGNSPLHF.

The V call is TRBV6-1, the J call TRBJ1-4; D is undetermined. CDR1 is MNHNS and CDR2 is SASEGT in the germline V gene. The CDR3 runs 13 residues. The V end was cut by 2 bases, the J end by 8 bases, with 9 bases between. CDR3 in DNA: TGTGCCAGCAGTGAACAGGCGGAGGAAAAACTGTTTTTT. Encoded protein: CASSEQAEEKLFF.

The genes are TRBV18 and TRBJ2-7; D call uncertain. CDR1 and CDR2 from the germline V gene are KGHSH and LQKENI. Trimming stripped 4 bases from V and 0 bases from J, with 13 bases between. The CDR3 loop spans 15 amino acids. CDR3 region: CASSLTELSSYEQYF. The CDR3 nucleotides are TGTGCCAGCTCACTCACAGAACTGAGCTCCTACGAGCAGTACTTC.

The V and J genes are TRBV6-6 and TRBJ1-5; D possibly corresponds to TRBD1 (6 bases). The length of the CDR3 is 14 residues. Germline assignment: CDR1 MNHNY and CDR2 SVGAGI (reference sequence). Trimming pared 7 bases from V and 1 base from J, leaving 11 bases between. The CDR3 loop is CASTGGQSNQPQHF. The CDR3 DNA follows: TGTGCCAGCACCGGGGGGCAAAGCAATCAGCCCCAGCATTTT.

The chain combines TRBV4-1 with TRBJ2-3; 7 nucleotides agree with TRBD2. Trimming removed 2 bases from V and 0 bases from J; junction bases left unmatched: 2. Germline-derived CDR1 and CDR2 are MGHRA and YSYEKL. The CDR3 totals 15 residues. The DNA for the CDR3 is TGCGCCAGCAGCCAAAGCGGGGCGAGCACAGATACGCAGTATTTT. Protein product: CASSQSGASTDTQYF.

The V and J genes are TRBV18 and TRBJ2-7; 14 nucleotides match TRBD2. V shed 3 bases and J 7 bases; nucleotides not matched to a gene: 5. The V gene's germline CDR1 is KGHSH and CDR2 LQKENI. This CDR3 region has 15 residues. The CDR3 sequence: CASSPSTSGGDEQYF. The CDR3 DNA is TGTGCCAGCTCACCTTCGACTAGCGGGGGGGATGAGCAGTACTTC. The full variable domain, with the rest looked up from reference TRBV18 and TRBJ2-7, is NAGVMQNPRHLVRRRGQEARLRCSPMKGHSHVYWYRQLPEEGLKFMVYLQKENIIDESGMPKERFSAEFPKEGPSILRIQQVVRGDSAAYFCASSPSTSGGDEQYFGPGTRLTVT.

The rearrangement links TRBV28 to TRBJ2-6; TRBD1 matches at 11 bases. V was pared by 5 bases and J by 4 bases, with 7 bases of the junction left unmatched. Germline values: CDR1 MDHEN, CDR2 SYDVKM. The CDR3 is made up of 17 amino acids. CDR3 DNA: TGTGCCAGCAGTCGGGACAGGGGGACGGCAGGGGCCAACGTCCTGACTTTC. Its protein is CASSRDRGTAGANVLTF.

The chain recombines TRBV9 with TRBJ2-2; no clear D gene. Trimming cost V 4 bases and J 0 bases, with 10 bases left between them. This CDR3 is 15 amino acids long. Germline lookup yields CDR1 SGDLS and CDR2 YYNGEE. CDR3 in DNA: TGTGCCAGCAGCTCCAGGCTCACGAACACCGGGGAGCTGTTTTTT. This sequence encodes CASSSRLTNTGELFF.

This CDR3 reads CASSARTGGGNIQYF. The CDR3 DNA follows: TGCGCCAGCAGCGCCCGGACAGGGGGTGGAAACATTCAGTACTTC. This rearrangement joins TRBV5-1 to TRBJ2-4, with 10 bases aligning to TRBD1. Per the germline V gene, CDR1 is SGHRS and CDR2 is YFSETQ. J was trimmed by 6 bases and V by 4 bases; bases with no gene match: 7. This CDR3 is 15 amino acids long.

V and J are TRBV21-1 and TRBJ2-7; the table's D call of TRBD1 was not tested on the DNA. TRBV21-1 is flagged as a pseudogene. The length of the CDR3 is 15 residues. The CDR3 DNA follows: TGTGCCAGCAGCAAAGGTCGAACTCAGGGCTACGAGCAGTACTTC. Translated: CASSKGRTQGYEQYF.

The rearrangement uses TRBV4-1 and TRBJ2-2; perhaps TRBD2 as D (6 bases). The germline V gene has CDR1 MGHRA and CDR2 YSYEKL. Trimming removed 4 bases at V and 3 bases at J, with 12 bases between. CDR3 length: 15 residues. CDR3 region: CASSPTGTYTGELFF. In DNA, the CDR3 is TGCGCCAGCAGCCCCACCGGGACTTACACCGGGGAGCTGTTTTTT.

V gene TRBV10-3 combines with J gene TRBJ2-7; TRBD1 agrees at 7 bases. The CDR3 sequence is 15 residues long. The V gene end was trimmed by 10 bases and the J gene end by 10 bases; junction bases not matched to a gene: 22. Germline V gene sequence: CDR1 ENHRY, CDR2 SYGVKD. Here the CDR3 DNA reads TGTGCCACGAAGGGGGACAGATATTCCCCTACGAATCAGTACTTC. Its translation is CATKGDRYSPTNQYF.

V and J are TRBV18 and TRBJ1-1; no firm D call. Germline CDR1 and CDR2: KGHSH and LQKENI. The CDR3 extends over 14 amino acids. V was clipped by 3 bases and J by 4 bases, with 12 bases between them. CDR3: CASSPARGSTEAFF. CDR3 bases: TGTGCCAGCTCACCGGCCCGAGGGAGCACTGAAGCTTTCTTT.

This clone was counted once. This sequence joins TRBV29-1 and TRBJ2-3; TRBD1 might be the D (7 bases). The CDR3 has 13 residues. Germline V gene lookup returns CDR1 SQVTM and CDR2 ANQGSEA. Trimming stripped 4 bases from V and 7 bases from J, with 15 bases between. The CDR3 DNA follows: TGCAGCGTTGTCACCCAGGGGGGAAATACGCAGTATTTT. This translates into CSVVTQGGNTQYF.